The present entry profiles one T cell receptor beta chain with its context. The antigen this receptor binds is unknown. No quality values exist for individual bases; no much larger clone is one base distant. For CDR1 and CDR2, the germline V gene lists SGDLS and YYNGEE. Inclusive of the bounding cysteine and phenylalanine, the CDR3 is 18 residues long. The CDR3 DNA has 54 bases and is translated from base 1. Unmatched junction bases come to 10, with V trimmed by 2 bases and J by 2 bases. The data originate from a study of Ad26.COV2.S vaccination and SARS-CoV-2 variants (dated by TCRdb to the early 2020s). General notes on the study: Vaccine-arm donors came from COV1001, a multicentre, randomized, double-blind, placebo-controlled phase I-IIa trial of Ad26.COV2.S in healthy adults. Ad26.COV2.S was given intramuscularly at 5x10^10 or 1x10^11 viral particles, as a single shot or as two shots 56 days apart. The specificity and breadth of SARS-CoV-2-reactive T cell receptors after Ad26.COV2.S vaccination were assessed by TCRbeta repertoire sequencing. Trial participants were randomized into five groups of five, in which low-dose or high-dose Ad26.COV2.S was given once or twice, or placebo was given on both occasions. Throughout the experiments and outcome assessment, investigators stayed blinded to trial group allocation. The TCR-sequenced set comprised around 32 samples: around 20 Ad26.COV2.S vaccine recipients, 5 placebo recipients and 8 SARS-CoV-2 convalescent individuals. Here is what the overall study found, with its caveats: Vaccine and placebo recipients had similar non-spike TCR breadth, a finding consistent with the vaccine containing only spike. Comparing responses between vaccine doses or regimens was not something the study was powered to do. After vaccination, spike-specific CD8+ and CD4+ T cell responses were reported to show substantial breadth. The authors noted that total T cell responses may have been underestimated by the TCR breadth and depth analyses. Compared with placebo recipients, Ad26.COV2.S recipients showed higher spike-specific TCR breadth (P = 0.0014).

The treatment or condition label corresponds to: around 19 received Ad26.COV2.S at low or high dose, single or two shots; roughly five received placebo; per-sample allocation not given. Repertoires of vaccine and placebo recipients were sequenced from samples taken on day 63 after the first injection. Between 29 July and 7 August 2020, Cohort 1b enrolled 20 to 30 adults aged 18-55 years at one site in Boston, USA. As a vaccine, Ad26.COV2.S was a replication-incompetent adenovirus type 26 vector that expressed a prefusion-stabilized SARS-CoV-2 spike protein derived from the original Wuhan strain. TCRbeta CDR3 regions were sequenced with the immunoSEQ Assay. After extraction, genomic DNA underwent amplification by bias-controlled multiplex PCR, followed by high-throughput sequencing. In the source study's methods: To quantify the absolute abundance of every unique TCRbeta CDR3 region, sequences were collapsed and filtered. T cell fraction was estimated by normalizing TCRbeta template counts to usable DNA, which was measured by amplifying reference genes present in all nucleated cells. Repertoire TCRs were annotated as SARS-CoV-2-specific when V gene, CDR3 amino acid sequence and J gene were exactly matched to a known reactive TCR set. The reference SARS-CoV-2 TCR set was derived from MIRA and filtered for enrichment in COVID-19-positive ImmuneCODE repertoires, a step that removed public or cross-reactive TCRs. Drawing on the MIRA antigens, annotated TCRs were analysed further at the level of specific ORF or position within ORF. Breadth was defined as the number of annotated unique rearrangements divided by the total number of unique productive rearrangements, and depth was defined as the summed frequency of the annotated unique rearrangements. Two-sided Wilcoxon rank-sum tests were used to compare TCR breadth between groups. Sourced from immuneACCESS, this table was stored by TCRdb with only in-frame sequences that have V and J called. A share of the clones is absent; for the studies checked, an unresolved V gene accounts for under half, and the remainder has no known explanation. The D gene and trimming were derived from the DNA, and the V and J assignments and clone size from that table. This sample has fewer than 600,000 clones in its table, and 80% to 90% of those were observed once. The top ten hold roughly 1.7% of the sample.

This TCR derives from a person between 18 and 60 years old who received the Ad26.COV2.S COVID-19 vaccine or a placebo. The material sequenced was peripheral blood, taken in a trial of Ad26.COV2.S vaccine versus placebo. The chain employs TRBV9 and TRBJ1-2, with 12 middle bases fitting TRBD1. The DNA sequence follows: TGTGCCAGCAGCGTCAGCGGGACAGGGGGCCAGGGGAACTATGGCTACACCTTC. Translated, this is CASSVSGTGGQGNYGYTF.